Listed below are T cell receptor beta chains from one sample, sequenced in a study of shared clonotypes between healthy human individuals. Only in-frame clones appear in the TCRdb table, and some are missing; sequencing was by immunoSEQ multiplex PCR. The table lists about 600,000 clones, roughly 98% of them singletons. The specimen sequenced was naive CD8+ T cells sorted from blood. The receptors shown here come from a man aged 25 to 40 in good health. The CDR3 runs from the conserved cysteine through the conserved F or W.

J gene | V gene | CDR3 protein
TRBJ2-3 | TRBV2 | CASSEALQRDTQYF
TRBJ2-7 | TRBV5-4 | CASSLAGGRDDEQYF
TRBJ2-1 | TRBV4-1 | CASSQITNYNEQFF
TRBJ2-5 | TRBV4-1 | CASSHIDRVETQYF
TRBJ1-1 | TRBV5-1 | CASSTFGGNTEAFF
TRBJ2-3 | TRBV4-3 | CASSPKEGGPSTDTQYF
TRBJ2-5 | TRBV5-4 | CASSSRDRGPEGETQYF
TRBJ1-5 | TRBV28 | CASSLWTGSQPQHF
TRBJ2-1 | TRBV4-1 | CASRTSGSSYNEQFF
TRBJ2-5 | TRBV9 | CASSVARTGGFETQYF
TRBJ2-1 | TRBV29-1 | CSVEGHGMSSYNEQFF
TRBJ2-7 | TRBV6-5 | CASSSWYEQYF
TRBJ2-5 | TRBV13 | CASRIWGVDADQYF
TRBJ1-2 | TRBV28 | CASRRRAGAGHGYTF
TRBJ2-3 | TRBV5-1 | CASSQLAEVLTHSDTQYF
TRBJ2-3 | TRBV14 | CASSQAGGSQYF
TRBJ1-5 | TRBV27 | CASSLSGSSYSNQPQHF
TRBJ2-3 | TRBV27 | CASHKAGGFTDTQYF
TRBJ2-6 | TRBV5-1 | CASSNGEESGANVLTF
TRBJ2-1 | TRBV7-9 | CASSLIRGGLASYNEQFF
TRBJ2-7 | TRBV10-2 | CASSEGYEQYF
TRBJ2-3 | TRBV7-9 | CASSPEGLSTDTQYF
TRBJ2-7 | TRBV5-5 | CASSFSPGQGAYEQYF
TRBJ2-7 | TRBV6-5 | CATQAPGIDSDEQYF
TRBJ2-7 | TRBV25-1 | CASSEDRVERDSYEQYF
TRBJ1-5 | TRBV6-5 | CASSHGTGGGQPQHF
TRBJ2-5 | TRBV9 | CASSVIADTGPWGETQYF
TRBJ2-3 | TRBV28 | CASSLRQGADTQYF
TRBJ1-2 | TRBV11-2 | CASGGLHTWGYGYTF
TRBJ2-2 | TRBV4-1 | CASSQVANTGELFF
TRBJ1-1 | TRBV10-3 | CAISESLGDRTEAFF
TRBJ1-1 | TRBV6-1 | CASSESFWGATEAFF
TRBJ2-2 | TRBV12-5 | CASGPTGGELFF
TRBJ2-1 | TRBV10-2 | CASCRGNEQFF
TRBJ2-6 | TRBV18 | CASSPSGSSGANVLTF
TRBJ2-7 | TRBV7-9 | CASRSGTSRSYEQYF
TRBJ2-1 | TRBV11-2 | CASSSTSGSSYNEQFF
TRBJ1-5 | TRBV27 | CASSPGGSNQPQHF
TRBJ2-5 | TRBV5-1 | CASSEILGLETQYF
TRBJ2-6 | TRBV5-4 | CASSIQGSGANVLTF
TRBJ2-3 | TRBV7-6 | CASSFQSGTDTQYF
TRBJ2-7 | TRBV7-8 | CASSKTVGGAYEQYF
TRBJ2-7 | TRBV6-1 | CASSEWGTSGAYEQYF
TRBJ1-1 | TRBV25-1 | CASSAHWEEAFF
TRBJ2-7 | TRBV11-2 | CASSVTLHEQYF
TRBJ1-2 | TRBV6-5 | CASSYEGGGYTF
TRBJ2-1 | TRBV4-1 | CASSSSLGGLVKQFF
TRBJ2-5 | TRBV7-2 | CASRAQGAGETQYF
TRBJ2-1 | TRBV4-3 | CASSQDGPSGTIYNEQFF
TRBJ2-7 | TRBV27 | CASSLRPYYEQYF
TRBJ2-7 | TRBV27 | CASSLSKAGGAREQYF
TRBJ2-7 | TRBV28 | CASRTTGSDEQYF
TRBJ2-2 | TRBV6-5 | CASSYGPTGELFF
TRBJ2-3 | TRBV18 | CASSPGTSGRNTQYF
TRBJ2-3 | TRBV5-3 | CARSLAGGVTDTQYF
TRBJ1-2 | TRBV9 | CASSPTGADYGYTF
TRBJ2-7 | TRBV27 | CASGPGSSYEQYF
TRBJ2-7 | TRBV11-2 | CASSQGLAGTYEQYF